This T cell receptor beta chain was recorded in a study of blood T cells in healthy people across ages. V dropped 4 bases and J dropped 4; count of bases not matched to a gene: 22. The germline CDR1 and CDR2 sequences are SNHLY and FYNNEI. The CDR3 has 20 amino acids. Primers used in a second PCR of about 6 to 12 cycles were a sample-barcoded 5' primer and a J-beta primer mix. Each CDR3 protein gets one entry after TCRdb re-called the 5' RACE reads with MiXCR. The table has about 1.4 million distinct CDR3 sequences, approximately 59% seen once; the top ten hold 5% to 7%. Sequencing was performed on blood. The TCR was taken from a man between 18 and 35 years old in good health. The chain combines TRBV2 with TRBJ2-1, with 7 positions matching TRBD2. The CDR3 DNA is TGTGCCAGCAGTGCCGGGGAACTAGCGACCGCGAACGCACTATACAATGAGCAGTTCTTC. Its translation: CASSAGELATANALYNEQFF.